The TCR beta chain under discussion was sequenced for a study of shared clonotypes between healthy human individuals. Regarding the study as a whole: The generation probabilities recorded for non-shared clonotypes fell below those of clonotypes shared by all four donors.

Comments on this clone: Its antigen is still unknown.

It was roughly 210 ng DNA, 25,000 to 35,000 T cell genomes, that sorted-subset replicate PCRs used. Libraries were prepared by immunoSEQ multiplex PCR; TCRdb keeps only in-frame clonotypes and omits some of them. The table records over 1.5 million clones, 98% of them present only once. The sample was naive CD4+ T cells sorted from blood. Subset noted: CD45RA+ positively selected. The TCR was taken from a man aged 30 to 39 in good health.

DNA of the CDR3: TGTGCCAGCAGCTTAGCGGTGGGGGCGTCGGAGACCCAGTACTTC. This sequence encodes CASSLAVGASETQYF. The chain recombines TRBV7-2 with TRBJ2-5, with a tentative D call TRBD1 (6 bases). Germline values: CDR1 SGHTA, CDR2 FQGNSA. The CDR3 length is 15 residues. V lost 0 bases to trimming and J lost 5 bases, with 13 bases between them.